What follows is one TCR beta chain and its context. TCRdb redid the calling of the multiplex PCR reads with MiXCR, one entry per CDR3 protein. The table records under 85,000 distinct CDR3 sequences, under 25% of them present only once. Axillary draining lymph nodes of breast cancer patients supplied the node samples. This record belongs to a study of breast tumors, draining lymph nodes, adjacent tissues. The V gene lost 8 bases and the J gene lost 9 bases, with 17 bases spanning the gap. Per germline, CDR1 MNHEY and CDR2 SMNVEV (reference sequence). The CDR3 spans 13 residues. This sequence originates from a female donor with breast cancer. Some clones in this sample may be carry-over from other donors' samples. V gene TRBV27 combines with J gene TRBJ2-1, with D tentatively TRBD2 (6 bases). Material for sequencing was axillary lymph node tissue. The CDR3 nucleotides read TGTGCCAGCGGTCATCCCCTTAGCGGTGAGCAGTTCTTC. This encodes CASGHPLSGEQFF.